This TCR beta chain was sequenced during a study of cytomegalovirus exposure and HLA in healthy donors. General study results and limits: A further, later analysis showed that HLA-associated TCR beta chains (compared with equally common others) were more clonally expanded. TCR beta chains numbering roughly 150 were designated cytomegalovirus-associated.

The CDR3 covers 13 residues. V lost 3 bases to trimming and J lost 7 bases, with 13 bases between them. The V gene's germline CDR1 is GTSNPN and CDR2 SVGIG (reference sequence). Details on this clone: The antigen remains unidentified.

PCR amplification relied on 60 Vbeta primers (plus 13 Jbeta primers). Measured with immunoSEQ multiplex PCR; TCRdb has only the in-frame clones, and not every one. The sample lists 180,000 or so clones, 70% to 80% seen once, with about 1.5% in the top ten. The source material was PBMCs. The clonotype was recovered from a man aged 18 to 30 in good health and CMV-seronegative. The gene calls are TRBV30 and TRBJ2-1; a possible D gene is TRBD2 (6 bases). The CDR3 protein is CAWSAQLANEQFF. DNA for the CDR3: TGTGCCTGGAGCGCACAACTAGCAAATGAGCAGTTCTTC.